This T cell receptor (beta chain) comes out of a study of shared clonotypes between healthy human individuals. Study-wide results and limits: The genetic and exposure-history diversity represented was limited by few donors. Sampling covered blood only; tissue repertoires likely differ.

Germline V gene data show CDR1 as SGHRS and CDR2 as YFSETQ. CDR3 size: 14 residues. Trimming cost V 4 bases and J 6 bases; bases outside gene matches: 4. Authors' analysis steps: From ImmunoSEQ came sequences covering only the junction and carrying no quality scores, so filtering differed. Assay: immunoSEQ multiplex PCR; the TCRdb copy retains only in-frame clones and omits some. V and J calls and clone size are as listed in that table; D and trimming were resolved from the DNA. The profile shows around 500,000 clones, 70% to 80% of them singletons. In its sample, this clone was seen once. Its antigen remains unknown.

This receptor was identified in a woman in her thirties or forties in good health. Some clones in this sample may be carry-over from other donors' samples. The gene calls are TRBV5-1 and TRBJ1-5, with TRBD1 matching 10 bases. Sequencing was performed on PBMCs. The chain's CDR3 is CASSPDRGTQPQHF. In DNA, the CDR3 is TGCGCCAGCAGCCCGGACAGGGGGACTCAGCCCCAGCATTTT.